Following are 32 T cell receptor beta chains from one sample sequenced in a study of molecular identifiers for immune sequencing clone quantification. TCRdb re-analysed the PCR reads in MiXCR, keeping a single row per CDR3 protein. The sample has about 40,000 distinct CDR3 sequences; nearly 25% are singletons. Sequenced sample: naive CD8+ T cells from blood, with Jurkat cell RNA spiked in. As for subset: FACS-sorted CD8+CD4-CCR7+CD45RA+ naive T cells. Receptor source: a human donor in good health. Some libraries in this study had Jurkat cell RNA spiked in.

This clonotype was counted once. This rearrangement joins TRBV20-1 to TRBJ2-1; D ambiguous. The CDR3 is 13 amino acids. The germline gives CDR1 DFQATT, CDR2 SNEGSKA (reference sequence). Trimming removed 6 bases from V and 8 bases from J, with 17 bases in between. The DNA for the CDR3 is TGCAGTGCGCTACCGGTGTGCAGGCATGAGCAGTTCTTC. Translating gives CSALPVCRHEQFF.

This clonotype was detected only a few times. This rearrangement joins TRBV12-3 or TRBV12-4 to TRBJ1-5; perhaps TRBD1 as D (6 bases). This CDR3 comprises 14 residues. V was cut by 6 bases and J by 2 bases, with 11 bases left in between. CDR3 residues: CASRTGSGNQPQHF. CDR3 nucleotide sequence: TGTGCCAGCAGAACAGGGTCTGGCAATCAGCCCCAGCATTTT.

This clonotype came up many times. This chain connects TRBV9 to TRBJ2-1, with no clear D. Trimming cost V 1 base and J 7 bases, with 12 bases left between them. CDR1 and CDR2 from the germline V gene are SGDLS and YYNGEE. This CDR3 comprises 14 residues. CDR3 sequence: CASSVNPGENEQFF. The CDR3 DNA is TGTGCCAGCAGCGTAAATCCAGGTGAAAATGAGCAGTTCTTC.

Many counts were recorded for this clonotype. The J gene is TRBJ1-6, the V gene TRBV23-1; 7 bases line up with TRBD1. TRBV23-1 is flagged as an ORF with uncertain function. This CDR3 contains 14 residues. The trim removed 6 bases at V and 8 bases at J, leaving 7 bases unmatched. The CDR3 sequence is CASRGDRRDSPLHF. CDR3 nucleotide sequence: TGCGCCAGCAGGGGGGACAGAAGGGATTCACCCCTCCACTTT.

This clonotype was picked up many times. The CDR3 here is CASSLEEEETQYF. The CDR3 DNA sequence: TGTGCCAGCAGCTTGGAAGAAGAAGAGACCCAGTACTTC. The V call is TRBV7-9, the J call TRBJ2-5, with no clear D. This CDR3 has 13 amino acids. The V and J ends lost 3 bases and 3 bases respectively, with 8 bases between them. In germline, CDR1 is SEHNR, CDR2 FQNEAQ (reference sequence).

To note about this clonotype: A much more abundant neighbour one base away suggests this may be a read error. The chain has TRBV7-7 and TRBJ2-7; D unclear. The CDR3 runs to 13 residues. Germline V lookup: CDR1 SSHAT, CDR2 FNYEAQ (reference sequence). CDR3 DNA: TGTGCCAGCGGCTTAGCCCAAGGTTACGAGCAGTACTTC. Translation gives CASGLAQGYEQYF. The entire variable domain, with the rest obtained from reference TRBV7-7 and TRBJ2-7, is as follows: GAGVSQSPRYKVTKRGQDVTLRCDPISSHATLYWYQQALGQGPEFLTYFNYEAQPDKSGLPSDRFSAERPEGSISTLTIQRTEQRDSAMYRCASGLAQGYEQYFGPGTRLTVT.

This clonotype showed up many times. The rearrangement links TRBV12-3 or TRBV12-4 to TRBJ2-7, with 7 bases matching TRBD2. V shed 1 base, J shed 4 bases, and the junction held 4 bases outside the gene matches. CDR3 size: 14 residues. The CDR3 reads CASSLGGSVYEQYF. In DNA, the CDR3 is TGTGCCAGCAGTTTAGGCGGGAGTGTGTACGAGCAGTACTTC.

This clonotype has a count of ten or more. This rearrangement joins TRBV15 to TRBJ2-7, with 7 bases matching TRBD1. There are 13 residues in the CDR3. V lost 3 bases and J lost 3; bases outside the gene matches: 2. Germline V gives CDR1 LNHNV, CDR2 YYDKDF (reference sequence). CDR3 sequence reads: CATSSDRDYEQYF. For the CDR3, the DNA is TGTGCCACCAGCAGCGACAGGGACTACGAGCAGTACTTC.

This clonotype was observed at least ten times. The chain has TRBV10-3 and TRBJ1-5; possible D gene TRBD1, 6 bases. The CDR3 extends over 17 amino acids. The V gene lost 0 bases and the J gene lost 0 bases, with 12 bases spanning the gap. The germline CDR1 and CDR2 sequences are ENHRY and SYGVKD. The CDR3 is CAISESKGGYSNQPQHF. In DNA, the CDR3 is TGTGCCATCAGTGAGTCGAAGGGGGGTTATAGCAATCAGCCCCAGCATTTT.

In its sample, this clonotype was seen many times. The chain has TRBV28 and TRBJ2-3; D is perhaps TRBD2 (6 bases). Germline CDR1 and CDR2: MDHEN and SYDVKM. This CDR3 is 13 amino acids long. V lost 4 bases and J 7 bases, leaving 12 bases between the germline ends. CDR3 nucleotide sequence: TGTGCCAGCAGTTCTCCCCTAGCGTATACGCAGTATTTT. It encodes CASSSPLAYTQYF.

This clonotype was recorded at least ten times. V usage is TRBV28 and J usage is TRBJ2-2; TRBD2 matches 10 bases. The V gene end was trimmed by 6 bases and the J gene end by 3 bases; junction bases not matched to a gene: 4. The germline V gene encodes CDR1 MDHEN and CDR2 SYDVKM. This CDR3 comprises 15 residues. The CDR3 is CASSRLAGHTGELFF. The CDR3 DNA is TGTGCCAGCAGCCGACTAGCGGGCCACACCGGGGAGCTGTTTTTT.

This clonotype has ten or more counts. The chain links TRBV27 to TRBJ2-3; 8 positions match TRBD1. CDR1 MNHEY and CDR2 SMNVEV come from the germline V gene (reference sequence). The CDR3 has 15 residues. The V and J ends lost 6 bases and 1 base, in that order; junction bases with no gene match: 6. The CDR3 reads CASRPGGAGTDTQYF. CDR3 nucleotide sequence: TGTGCCAGCAGGCCAGGGGGCGCCGGCACAGATACGCAGTATTTT.

This clonotype has ten or more counts. The rearrangement links TRBV7-9 to TRBJ2-5; D gene ambiguous. Germline V gene sequence: CDR1 SEHNR, CDR2 FQNEAQ (reference sequence). The V end was cut by 1 base, the J end by 0 bases, with 9 bases between. The CDR3 runs 15 residues. The CDR3 here is CASSLDGTNQETQYF. CDR3 nucleotides: TGTGCCAGCAGCTTAGACGGAACAAACCAAGAGACCCAGTACTTC.

At least ten counts were recorded for this clonotype. This chain uses TRBV13 with TRBJ2-7; D is ambiguous. Looked up from germline, CDR1 is PRHDT and CDR2 is FYEKMQ (reference sequence). The CDR3 totals 12 residues. Trimming took off 3 bases at V and 2 bases at J, with 5 bases between the two ends. DNA for the CDR3: TGTGCCAGCAGCTTGATAGCCTACGAGCAGTACTTC. Its protein is CASSLIAYEQYF. The variable domain in full, completed from reference TRBV13 and TRBJ2-7, reads AAGVIQSPRHLIKEKRETATLKCYPIPRHDTVYWYQQGPGQDPQFLISFYEKMQSDKGSIPDRFSAQQFSDYHSELNMSSLELGDSALYFCASSLIAYEQYFGPGTRLTVT.

This clonotype was seen repeatedly, ten times or more. The V and J genes are TRBV7-9 and TRBJ2-3; 8 nucleotides align to TRBD2. The CDR3 sequence is 16 residues long. After removal of 6 bases from V and 3 bases from J, the junction contained 11 bases not matched to a gene. Germline V CDR1 and CDR2: SEHNR, FQNEAQ (reference sequence). The CDR3 spells CASSQRLREATDTQYF. DNA for the CDR3: TGTGCCAGCAGTCAACGTCTGCGGGAGGCTACAGATACGCAGTATTTT. Together with reference TRBV7-9 and TRBJ2-3, the CDR3 gives the full variable domain: DTGVSQNPRHKITKRGQNVTFRCDPISEHNRLYWYRQTLGQGPEFLTYFQNEAQLEKSRLLSDRFSAERPKGSFSTLEIQRTEQGDSAMYLCASSQRLREATDTQYFGPGTRLTVL.

Regarding this clonotype: A junction end diverges from the germline sequence, so it may reflect a read error. J is TRBJ2-7 and V is TRBV18; D unclear. Germline V gives CDR1 KGHSH, CDR2 LQKENI. The CDR3 consists of 15 residues. The CDR3 reads CASSPYQEYSYVQYF. The CDR3 DNA follows: TGTGCCAGCTCACCCTACCAGGAATACTCCTACGTGCAGTACTTC.

The rearrangement uses TRBV10-3 and TRBJ2-3; D is undetermined. The CDR3 length is 14 residues. Trimming left V 3 bases short and J 2 bases short, with 9 bases between. Germline V gene data show CDR1 as ENHRY and CDR2 as SYGVKD. The CDR3 reads CAISDLEHTDTQYF. The CDR3 nucleotides are TGTGCCATCAGTGATTTGGAGCACACAGATACGCAGTATTTT.

In its sample, this clonotype was seen many times. This chain connects TRBV24-1 to TRBJ2-1, with TRBD2 matching 8 bases. Unmatched junction bases numbered 3, after V lost 0 bases and J lost 9 bases. Germline V lookup: CDR1 KGHDR, CDR2 SFDVKD. This CDR3 comprises 14 residues. CDR3 region: CATSDLSGGGEQFF. The CDR3 DNA reads TGTGCCACCAGTGATTTGTCCGGGGGGGGTGAGCAGTTCTTC.

Details on this clonotype: A read error may be the cause here, since a much bigger clone is one base away. The chain joins TRBV20-1 to TRBJ2-7, with D possibly being TRBD1 (6 bases). The germline V gene has CDR1 DFQATT and CDR2 SNEGSKA (reference sequence). The CDR3 is 12 residues long. The DNA for the CDR3 is TGCATTGCCATTAGGGACAACTACGAGCAGTACTTC. As protein: CIAIRDNYEQYF.

This clonotype was counted at least ten times. The gene calls are TRBV20-1 and TRBJ2-1; 8 positions match TRBD2. The CDR3 length is 14 residues. Looked up from germline, CDR1 is DFQATT and CDR2 is SNEGSKA (reference sequence). J was trimmed by 7 bases and V by 6 bases; bases with no gene match: 11. The CDR3 loop reads CSAHSSGSLNEQFF. The CDR3 DNA sequence: TGCAGTGCCCATTCCAGCGGGAGTCTGAATGAGCAGTTCTTC.

A remark on this clonotype: Its ends do not fully match the called genes, so a read error is possible. V usage is TRBV20-1 and J usage is TRBJ2-5; D not certain. Germline V gene lookup returns CDR1 DFQATT and CDR2 SNEGSKA (reference sequence). The CDR3 is 14 residues long. CDR3 coding DNA: TGCAGTGCTAGAGATCTGGCGGATCAAGAGCCCCAGTACTTC. This gives the protein CSARDLADQEPQYF.

This clonotype was found a few times. DNA for the CDR3: TGTGCCAGTAGTTCACAGGAAGCGAACACTGAAGCTTTCTTT. Protein product: CASSSQEANTEAFF. V and J are TRBV19 and TRBJ1-1, with TRBD1 as a possible D gene (5 bases). Per the germline V gene, CDR1 is LNHDA and CDR2 is SQIVND (reference sequence). The CDR3 consists of 14 residues. V shed 5 bases and J shed 1 base, with 11 bases lying between them.

This clonotype showed up many times. The gene calls are TRBV4-3 and TRBJ2-5; D is tentatively TRBD1 or TRBD2 (5 bases each). The ends were cut back, 0 bases at V and 4 bases at J, with 12 bases in the middle. The length of the CDR3 is 15 residues. Germline loops: CDR1 LGHNA, CDR2 YSLEER. CDR3 residues: CASSQDRVGGETQYF. The CDR3 DNA is TGCGCCAGCAGCCAAGACAGGGTAGGAGGAGAGACCCAGTACTTC.

This clonotype was counted between two and nine times. V and J are TRBV7-8 and TRBJ2-7; D perhaps matches TRBD2 (5 bases). There are 14 residues in the CDR3. The germline V and J ends were trimmed by 1 base and 3 bases, with 10 bases remaining between them. Germline values: CDR1 SGHVS, CDR2 FQNEAQ. This chain's CDR3 is CASSLDSVYYEQYF. In DNA, the CDR3 is TGTGCCAGCAGCTTAGATAGCGTATACTACGAGCAGTACTTC.

J is TRBJ2-7 and V is TRBV27; D gene unclear. Germline V gives CDR1 MNHEY, CDR2 SMNVEV (reference sequence). Trimming removed 5 bases at V and 7 bases at J, with 15 bases between. This CDR3 region has 13 residues. In DNA, the CDR3 is TGTGCCAGCAGTGGCTCGGCAGGATTAGAGCAGTACTTC. It specifies CASSGSAGLEQYF.

To note about this clonotype: Possible read error: a much larger clone is one base away. This sequence joins TRBV11-2 and TRBJ1-1; 7 positions agree with TRBD1. The ends lost 5 bases at V and 4 bases at J; junction bases unmatched: 4. The germline V gene encodes CDR1 SGHAT and CDR2 FQNNGV. The CDR3 loop spans 13 amino acids. DNA for the CDR3: TGTGCCAGCAGCATAGCAGGGGGCACTGAAGCTTTCTTT. It yields the protein CASSIAGGTEAFF.

Details on this clonotype: At one boundary the junction diverges from the germline segment, which might be a read error. The chain employs TRBV9 and TRBJ2-1; TRBD2 might be the D (5 bases). The germline CDR1 and CDR2 sequences are SGDLS and YYNGEE. The CDR3 consists of 12 residues. CDR3 residues: CASSPLDPELFF. The CDR3 DNA sequence: TGTGCCAGCAGCCCACTAGACCCTGAGCTGTTCTTC.

This clonotype was seen ten or more times. V usage is TRBV13 and J usage is TRBJ2-1; 12 nucleotides agree with TRBD2. The V and J ends lost 5 bases and 9 bases, in that order; junction bases with no gene match: 8. Germline values: CDR1 PRHDT, CDR2 FYEKMQ (reference sequence). The CDR3 contains 15 residues. In nucleotides, the CDR3 is TGTGCCAGCAGCGTGACTAGCGGGAGTCTCCCTGAGCAGTTCTTC. Its protein is CASSVTSGSLPEQFF.

This clonotype has at least ten counts. The chain has TRBV7-6 and TRBJ1-1; weak D call: TRBD1 (5 bases). Germline V gene data show CDR1 as SGHVS and CDR2 as FNYEAQ. V lost 8 bases to trimming and J lost 2 bases, with 9 bases between them. The CDR3 is 12 amino acids. This CDR3 is CASGHINTEAFF. The CDR3 DNA reads TGTGCCAGCGGACATATCAACACTGAAGCTTTCTTT.

In its sample, this clonotype was seen many times. This chain uses TRBV21-1 with TRBJ1-5; the listed D gene, TRBD1, was not tested against the DNA. TRBV21-1 is given as a pseudogene. This CDR3 is built from 15 residues. The CDR3 sequence: CASSKGSRVDQPQHF. Here the CDR3 DNA reads TGTGCCAGCAGCAAAGGGAGCCGGGTAGATCAGCCCCAGCATTTT.

As to this clonotype: A read error may explain this, as a much larger clone is one base away. CDR3 sequence: CATCARNEQYF. The CDR3 DNA is TGTGCCACCTGTGCAAGAAACGAGCAGTACTTC. This chain uses TRBV24-1 with TRBJ2-7; the D is unclear. CDR1 and CDR2 (germline): KGHDR, SFDVKD. Trimming took 9 bases from V and 5 from J, leaving 10 bases between them. The CDR3 contains 11 residues.

A note on this clonotype: The junction departs from the called germline gene at one end, perhaps through a read error. The rearrangement joins TRBV4-1 to TRBJ2-6, with D possibly called TRBD1 or TRBD2 (7 bases each). This CDR3 has 16 residues. Per germline, CDR1 MGHRA and CDR2 YSYEKL. The CDR3 spells CASSPTGVAGANGRTF. Written as DNA, the CDR3 is TGCGCCAGCAGCCCCACAGGGGTCGCGGGGGCCAACGGCCGGACGTTC.